This T cell receptor beta chain is drawn from a study of vaccination effects on CD4 cells after COVID-19 (dated by TCRdb to the early 2020s). Regarding the research as a whole: In the ViraFEST assay, PBMC were stimulated with viral peptide pools, and TCR sequencing was then used to find antigen-specific CD4+ T cell clonotypes based on their expansion. Some 2 million PBMC per well were cultured in IMDM with 5% human AB serum, 10 IU/ml IL-2 and gentamicin, plus 10 ug/ml peptides. A total of over nine COVID-19 convalescent patients and a handful of SARS-CoV-2-naive healthy vaccine recipients were included in the full study. In both COVID-19 convalescent patients and infection-naive vaccine recipients, the study compared SARS-CoV-2 spike-specific CD4+ TCR repertoires from before mRNA vaccination with those from after it. Across the study, the median time from the second dose to post-vaccine sampling was 72 days (range 14 to 241). In the study, cultures from other donors were sequenced using the Oncomine TCR Beta short-read assay on an Illumina iSeq 100.

In the case of this clone: Its target antigen remains unknown. No much larger clone exists at a distance of one base, and base qualities are not known.

Libraries were prepared through the immunoSEQ multiplex PCR assay. DNA from the cultured and isolated CD4+ T cells underwent TCR beta CDR3 sequencing. Under the source paper's analysis protocol: Non-productive TCR sequences were removed and reads were trimmed to the CDR3 region, keeping CDR3s of at least 7 amino acids. The MANAFEST web app was used to identify antigen-specific clonotypes by comparing expansion in peptide wells with expansion in reference cultures. Positive clones required FDR<0.05 expansion versus reference and all other wells, odds ratio above 5, and frequency above 0.1% in two replicate wells. Cross-reactive clonotypes were defined as significantly expanded in SARS-CoV-2 spike wells and in at least one common cold coronavirus spike condition. Using the stringdist R package, CDR3 similarity was measured by Levenshtein distance, and unrooted trees were constructed with ape in R 3.6.1. What TCRdb holds here is the immuneACCESS table cut down to in-frame rearrangements. Part of the clones is not present; checked against another copy, under half of the missing clones reflect an unresolved V gene, and the others are unexplained. V and J calls and clone size follow that table, whereas D and trimming were derived from the DNA. The sample has fewer than 75,000 clones on record, under 80% of them singletons. Clones ranked in the top ten supply 2% to 3% of the sample.

After around eleven days of culture, CD4+ T cells were isolated with the EasySep CD4+ T cell isolation kit. Participants received two doses of either the BNT162b2 or the mRNA-1273 mRNA SARS-CoV-2 vaccine. Negative nucleocapsid antibody results before and after vaccination confirmed that the healthy vaccine recipients had no prior SARS-CoV-2 infection. On days 3 and 7, half of the culture medium was replaced with fresh IL-2-containing medium. Unless noted otherwise, every peptide stimulation condition was cultured in triplicate wells. Using Ficoll-Paque Plus gradient centrifugation, PBMC were separated from whole blood and then either used fresh or cryopreserved at -140C. Genomic DNA was extracted from cultured CD4+ T cells with the QIAamp micro DNA kit. The CDR3 spans 14 residues, from the cysteine through the phenylalanine. The CDR3 DNA has 42 bases and is translated from base 1. Germline trimming: 3 bases from V, 9 bases from J; junction bases outside gene matches: 7. The germline V gene supplies CDR1 SGHRS and CDR2 YFSETQ.

Broader findings and caveats from the paper: Only a small number of convalescent patients were included, and no early post-infection timepoints were available, which limited the study. Marked clonal contraction was observed in both infection-induced and vaccine-induced clones at late post-vaccination timepoints, consistent with waning T cell responses. Among healthy vaccine recipients, nearly all vaccine-induced clones were SARS-CoV-2 mono-reactive, and only 1 of 255 was cross-reactive with common cold coronaviruses.

The rearranged chain carries TRBV5-1 and TRBJ2-1, with TRBD1 matching 9 junction bases. The sequence came from a human donor who received a COVID-19 vaccine. The specimen comprised CD4+ T cells from PBMCs cultured without peptide, sampled after COVID-19 vaccination. At the DNA level, the sequence is TGCGCCAGCAGCTCGGGACAGGGAAGGGCTGAGCAGTTCTTC. Its protein is CASSSGQGRAEQFF.